These 13 T cell receptor beta chains came from one sample sequenced in a study of cytomegalovirus exposure and HLA in healthy donors. Primers included in the PCR were 60 Vbeta and 13 Jbeta primers. Using immunoSEQ multiplex PCR, the repertoire was profiled, and TCRdb retains in-frame clones only, with some absent. Found here are under 120,000 clones, 50% to 70% of them singletons; the top ten hold 3.8%. Material: PBMCs. The source is a man aged 25 to 45 in good health and CMV-seropositive.

The chain couples TRBV4-1 to TRBJ1-2; D remains unclear. Trimming shortened V by 0 bases and J by 3 bases, and 11 bases separated the two germline ends. Germline V gene sequence: CDR1 MGHRA, CDR2 YSYEKL. This CDR3 is 15 amino acids long. CDR3 DNA: TGCGCCAGCAGCCAAGACGGGTTCGGGGACTATGGCTACACCTTC. It encodes CASSQDGFGDYGYTF.

The chain combines TRBV4-1 with TRBJ2-5; D remains ambiguous. The CDR3 is 15 residues long. Trimming stripped 0 bases from V and 7 bases from J, with 15 bases between. The germline V gene has CDR1 MGHRA and CDR2 YSYEKL. Here the CDR3 reads CASSQEWLNSGTQYF. The CDR3 nucleotides read TGCGCCAGCAGCCAAGAATGGCTAAATTCGGGGACCCAGTACTTC.

A few counts support this clone. This chain joins TRBV7-6 and TRBJ2-5; D unresolved. The CDR3 loop spans 15 amino acids. Germline CDR1 is SGHVS and CDR2 is FNYEAQ. Trimming left V 3 bases short and J 5 bases short, with 16 bases between. CDR3: CASSFRRSGGETQYF. DNA for the CDR3: TGTGCCAGCAGCTTTAGAAGGAGTGGTGGGGAGACCCAGTACTTC.

This clone has only a few counts. The DNA of the CDR3 is TGCGCCAGCAGCTTGATACTCAGCACAGATACGCAGTATTTT. Protein: CASSLILSTDTQYF. The chain couples TRBV5-1 to TRBJ2-3; D is uncertain. The V end lost 1 base, the J end lost 0 bases, and 6 bases lay between the germline ends. Germline V gene sequence: CDR1 SGHRS, CDR2 YFSETQ. CDR3 length: 14 residues.

J is TRBJ1-2 and V is TRBV10-1; weak D call: TRBD1 (5 bases). The V gene lost 6 bases and the J gene lost 5 bases, with 13 bases spanning the gap. CDR3 length equals 13 residues. CDR1 is WNHNN, CDR2 SYGVQD, per germline (reference sequence). CDR3: CASSMSGTYGYTF. CDR3 coding DNA: TGCGCCAGCAGCATGTCAGGGACTTATGGCTACACCTTC.

This clone was seen more than once but under ten times. The chain carries TRBV5-6 and TRBJ2-7; maybe TRBD1 (6 bases). The CDR3 length is 13 residues. V dropped 2 bases and J dropped 5 bases, with 11 bases sitting between them. In germline, CDR1 is SGHDT, CDR2 YYEEEE. CDR3 sequence reads: CASSLADSHEQYF. The DNA of the CDR3 is TGTGCCAGCAGCTTAGCGGACAGCCACGAGCAGTACTTC.

V is TRBV4-1 and J is TRBJ2-3, with D unclear. CDR3 length equals 15 residues. Trimming removed 1 base from V and 5 bases from J, with 13 bases in between. Germline CDR1 is MGHRA and CDR2 is YSYEKL. The CDR3 DNA sequence: TGCGCCAGCAGCCAAGTGCTAGGTTTAGTAGATACGCAGTATTTT. Its translation: CASSQVLGLVDTQYF.

This clone was counted a few times. The genes are TRBV5-1 and TRBJ2-1; D might be TRBD2 (6 bases). V was trimmed by 0 bases and J by 5 bases, leaving 9 bases between them. From germline, CDR1 is SGHRS and CDR2 YFSETQ. CDR3 length: 14 residues. The CDR3 loop is CASSLVAGHNEQFF. For the CDR3, the DNA is TGCGCCAGCAGCTTGGTGGCGGGACACAATGAGCAGTTCTTC.

The CDR3 sequence is CAARFLPSYEQYF. Here the CDR3 DNA reads TGTGCCGCGCGATTTCTCCCCTCCTACGAGCAGTACTTC. V is TRBV10-3 and J is TRBJ2-7; unclear D gene. Trimming took off 11 bases at V and 0 bases at J, with 14 bases between the two ends. The CDR3 is 13 amino acids. Germline CDR1 is ENHRY and CDR2 is SYGVKD.

The V gene is TRBV5-4, the J gene TRBJ2-2; 12 nucleotides agree with TRBD1. There are 16 residues in the CDR3. V was pared by 4 bases and J by 7 bases, with 8 bases of the junction left unmatched. Per the germline V gene, CDR1 is SGHNT and CDR2 is YYREEE (reference sequence). The CDR3, as DNA: TGTGCCAGCAGCCCAGGGACAGGGGGCCAGGGCGGGGAGCTGTTTTTT. It yields the protein CASSPGTGGQGGELFF.

The chain joins TRBV6-5 to TRBJ2-6; D remains unclear. Looked up from germline, CDR1 is MNHEY and CDR2 is SVGAGI. The CDR3 has 15 residues. V dropped 5 bases and J dropped 0 bases, with 8 bases sitting between them. CDR3 region: CASSPLDSGANVLTF. In DNA form, the CDR3 reads TGTGCCAGCAGTCCACTCGACTCTGGGGCCAACGTCCTGACTTTC.

V and J are TRBV6-1 and TRBJ2-5; D perhaps matches TRBD2 (5 bases). The CDR3 spans 13 residues. The V end lost 8 bases, the J end lost 9 bases, and 19 bases lay between the germline ends. Per the germline V gene, CDR1 is MNHNS and CDR2 is SASEGT. The CDR3 loop is CASHKEARGSQYF. The CDR3, as DNA: TGTGCCAGCCACAAGGAGGCAAGAGGTTCCCAGTACTTC.

This clone was detected a few times. CDR3 coding DNA: TGTGCCAGCAGCGAGGGTCTTGGGATTAGTAGTGCAGATACGCAGTATTTT. This encodes CASSEGLGISSADTQYF. The V call is TRBV7-2, the J call TRBJ2-3; possible D gene TRBD2, 5 bases. Germline CDR1 reads SGHTA; CDR2 reads FQGNSA. The ends were cut back, 5 bases at V and 4 bases at J, with 22 bases in the middle. The CDR3 runs 17 residues.